This T cell receptor beta chain was retrieved from a study of blood T cell repertoires in COVID-19. On the study more broadly: The samples span acute and convalescent COVID-19 from the United States, Italy and Spain.

Allocation to cohorts depended on clinical history reported by the participants. Assay used: immunoSEQ multiplex PCR; TCRdb lists only in-frame clones, some missing. The table includes about 330,000 clones, around 90% detected once. Sequencing input: PBMCs or T cells enriched from blood (not recorded which). The TCR was taken from a woman aged 25-40 years who had recovered from COVID-19.

CDR3 nucleotide sequence: TGTGCCAGCACCATACAGGGCACTGAAGCTTTCTTT. It yields the protein CASTIQGTEAFF. The rearrangement joins TRBV6-6 to TRBJ1-1, with TRBD1 as a possible D gene (6 bases). This CDR3 region has 12 residues. V was trimmed by 7 bases and J by 4 bases, leaving 10 bases between them. The germline V gene encodes CDR1 MNHNY and CDR2 SVGAGI (reference sequence).